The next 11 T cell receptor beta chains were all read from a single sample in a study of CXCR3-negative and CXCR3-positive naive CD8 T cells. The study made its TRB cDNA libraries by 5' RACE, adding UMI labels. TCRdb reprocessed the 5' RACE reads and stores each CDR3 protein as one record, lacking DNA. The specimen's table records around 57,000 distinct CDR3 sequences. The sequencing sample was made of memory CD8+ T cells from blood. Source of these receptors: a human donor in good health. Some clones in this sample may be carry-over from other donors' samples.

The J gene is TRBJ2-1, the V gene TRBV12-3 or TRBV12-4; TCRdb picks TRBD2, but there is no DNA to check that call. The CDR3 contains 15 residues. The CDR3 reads CASRRTSGGYNEQFF.

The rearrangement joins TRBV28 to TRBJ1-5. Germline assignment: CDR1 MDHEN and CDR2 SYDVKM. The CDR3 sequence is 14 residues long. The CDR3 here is CASSSQYSNQPQHF.

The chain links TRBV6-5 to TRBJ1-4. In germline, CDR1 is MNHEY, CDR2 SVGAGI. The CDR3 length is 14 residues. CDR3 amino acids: CASTTSGSNEKLFF.

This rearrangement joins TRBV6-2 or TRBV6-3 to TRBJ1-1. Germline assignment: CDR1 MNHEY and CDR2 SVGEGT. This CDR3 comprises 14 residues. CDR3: CASTQQRQNTEAFF.

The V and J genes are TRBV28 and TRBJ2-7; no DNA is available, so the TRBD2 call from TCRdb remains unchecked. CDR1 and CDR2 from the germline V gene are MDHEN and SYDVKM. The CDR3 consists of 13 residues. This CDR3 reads CASSLGWEGEQYF.

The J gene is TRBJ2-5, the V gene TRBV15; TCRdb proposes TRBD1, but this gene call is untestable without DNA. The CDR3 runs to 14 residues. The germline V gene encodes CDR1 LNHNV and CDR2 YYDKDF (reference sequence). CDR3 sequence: CATSRDRGRETQYF.

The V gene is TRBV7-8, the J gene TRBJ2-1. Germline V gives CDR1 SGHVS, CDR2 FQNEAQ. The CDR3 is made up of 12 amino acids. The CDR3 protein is CASSLERVEQFF.

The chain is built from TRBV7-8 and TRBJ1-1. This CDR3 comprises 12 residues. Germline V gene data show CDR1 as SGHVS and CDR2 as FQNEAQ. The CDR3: CASSPRDTEAFF.

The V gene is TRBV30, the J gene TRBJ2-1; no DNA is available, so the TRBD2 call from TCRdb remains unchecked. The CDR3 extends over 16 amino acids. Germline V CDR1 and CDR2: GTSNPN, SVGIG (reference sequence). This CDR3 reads CAWSPLTSGGANEQFF.

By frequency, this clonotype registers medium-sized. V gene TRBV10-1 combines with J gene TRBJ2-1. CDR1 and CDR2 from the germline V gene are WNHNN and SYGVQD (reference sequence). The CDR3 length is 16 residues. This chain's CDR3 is CASSESPELPLGEQFF.

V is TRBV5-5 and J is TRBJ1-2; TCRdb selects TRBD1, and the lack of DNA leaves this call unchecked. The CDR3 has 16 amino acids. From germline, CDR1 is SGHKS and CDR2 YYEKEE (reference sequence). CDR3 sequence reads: CASSLEWGRGIYGYTF.